This T cell receptor beta chain was profiled in a study of metastatic and nonmetastatic thyroid tumors. Across the whole study: Across peripheral blood and tumor or nodule tissue samples taken from malignant and benign thyroid patients, the repertoires were compared with one another. Points from the study as a whole: Across blood and tumor, TCR beta diversity in malignant thyroid tumors was reportedly significantly higher than in benign nodules.

CDR3 size: 15 residues. Trimming removed 3 bases from V and 5 bases from J; junction bases left unmatched: 10. The germline gives CDR1 SGDLS, CDR2 YYNGEE. Thyroid surgery was performed in patients who had received no treatment beforehand. TCRdb recomputed clones from the PCR reads via MiXCR. The data contain approximately 15,000 clones, under 15% of them singletons. By share, this clone ranks as medium-sized (0.01 to 0.1%). Its antigen is not known. The sequence was obtained from a female donor with papillary thyroid cancer or a benign thyroid nodule (not recorded which). Some clones in this sample may be carry-over from other donors' samples. Sequences were obtained from tumor tissue. The rearrangement uses TRBV9 and TRBJ2-7, with TRBD1 identical over 8 bases. CDR3: CASSEGDRWIHEQYF. DNA for the CDR3: TGTGCCAGCAGCGAGGGGGACAGGTGGATCCACGAGCAGTACTTC.